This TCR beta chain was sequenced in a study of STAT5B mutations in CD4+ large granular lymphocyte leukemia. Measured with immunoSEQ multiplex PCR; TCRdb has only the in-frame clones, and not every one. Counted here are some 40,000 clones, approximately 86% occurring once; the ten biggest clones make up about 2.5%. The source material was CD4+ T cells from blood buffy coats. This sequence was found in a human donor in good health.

CDR3 residues: CASSGGLGNQPQHF. CDR3 nucleotides: TGTGCCAGCAGCGGGGGGTTAGGCAATCAGCCCCAGCATTTT. V gene TRBV6-6 combines with J gene TRBJ1-5; a possible D gene is TRBD1 (5 bases). This CDR3 region has 14 residues. Trimming took 6 bases from V and 2 from J, leaving 11 bases between them. The germline V gene encodes CDR1 MNHNY and CDR2 SVGAGI (reference sequence).